Listed below are T cell receptor beta chains from one sample, sequenced in a study of T-cell reconstitution after alpha-beta-depleted transplantation in children. One entry per CDR3 protein results from TCRdb running MiXCR on the PCR reads. The table records 120,000 to 150,000 distinct CDR3 sequences, 8.8% of them present only once. Source: PBMCs, mostly from graft donor cells, taken 180 days after TCRalphabeta/CD19-depleted stem cell transplant. These receptors all come from a female patient aged 2-9 years who had a stem cell transplant for congenital amegakaryocytic thrombocytopenia, so the T cells may come from the graft donor. CDR3s include the opening cysteine and the closing phenylalanine or tryptophan. Fields, in order: D gene, clone size, V gene, J gene, CDR3 protein, CDR3 DNA. A D gene is named only where the DNA matches it firmly. Clone size is shown for a subset of rows, as once, few, many or a class of expanded clone.

>.|.|TRBV6-2/TRBV6-3|TRBJ2-6
CASGSGANVLTF
TGTGCCAGCGGCTCTGGGGCCAACGTCCTGACTTTC
>TRBD1|many|TRBV20-1|TRBJ1-2
CSAREGQGHGYTF
TGCAGTGCTAGAGAGGGACAGGGCCATGGCTACACCTTC
>.|many|TRBV5-1|TRBJ1-1
CASSLTAKQEGTEAFF
TGCGCCAGCAGCTTGACGGCGAAACAGGAGGGCACTGAAGCTTTCTTT
>.|many|TRBV20-1|TRBJ1-4
CSASDAGGDEKLFF
TGCAGTGCTTCGGATGCGGGCGGGGATGAAAAACTGTTTTTT
>.|many|TRBV18|TRBJ2-1
CASSPSGDEQFF
TGTGCCAGCTCACCGTCTGGGGATGAGCAGTTCTTC
>.|few|TRBV12-3/TRBV12-4|TRBJ2-7
CASSLAPAGFHEQYF
TGTGCCAGCAGTTTAGCTCCCGCAGGGTTCCACGAGCAGTACTTC
>TRBD1|few|TRBV18|TRBJ1-5
CASSYGQVQPQHF
TGTGCCAGCTCATACGGACAGGTTCAGCCCCAGCATTTT
>.|many|TRBV10-2|TRBJ2-2
CASSKTWGSGLFF
TGCGCCAGCAGTAAGACCTGGGGGAGTGGGCTGTTTTTT
>.|many|TRBV5-1|TRBJ2-7
CASSFLGLGGGKYEQYF
TGCGCCAGCAGCTTTCTCGGACTCGGAGGGGGCAAATACGAGCAGTACTTC
>.|many|TRBV20-1|TRBJ1-2
CSARKRSFLANYGYTF
TGCAGTGCTAGGAAGAGGTCTTTCCTAGCTAACTATGGCTACACCTTC
>TRBD1|many|TRBV18|TRBJ2-3
CASSPIDRATDTQYF
TGTGCCAGCTCACCTATAGACAGGGCCACAGATACGCAGTATTTT
>.|.|TRBV6-2/TRBV6-3|TRBJ2-5
CASSPPGAGETQYF
TGTGCCAGCAGTCCCCCGGGGGCTGGAGAGACCCAGTACTTC
>.|many|TRBV6-2/TRBV6-3|TRBJ2-7
CASSYPDRQSYF
TGTGCCAGCAGTTACCCAGACAGGCAATCGTACTTC
>TRBD1|.|TRBV6-5|TRBJ1-4
CASSNGWQGGTNEKLFF
TGTGCCAGCAGTAACGGCTGGCAGGGGGGGACTAATGAAAAACTGTTTTTT
>.|many|TRBV5-4|TRBJ2-5
CASSRPGGRALETQYF
TGTGCCAGCAGCAGACCTGGGGGCCGCGCCTTAGAGACCCAGTACTTC
>.|many|TRBV4-3|TRBJ1-4
CASSPTASTNEKLFF
TGCGCCAGCAGCCCGACAGCCTCAACTAATGAAAAACTGTTTTTT
>TRBD2|.|TRBV5-6|TRBJ2-7
CASSSTGTSGRFPHEQYF
TGTGCCAGCAGTTCGACCGGGACTAGCGGGAGATTCCCCCACGAGCAGTACTTC
>.|few|TRBV4-3|TRBJ1-1
CASRTSALGRTEAFF
TGCGCCAGTCGAACATCGGCGTTAGGGAGGACTGAAGCTTTCTTT
>.|many|TRBV28|TRBJ2-1
CASTYSDNEQFF
TGTGCCAGCACCTATAGTGACAATGAGCAGTTCTTC
>.|few|TRBV30|TRBJ1-6
CAMTPHNSPLHF
TGTGCAATGACACCTCATAATTCACCCCTCCACTTT
>.|many|TRBV14|TRBJ2-7
CASSYAGGFYEQYF
TGTGCCAGCAGCTATGCGGGCGGATTCTACGAGCAGTACTTC
>TRBD1|many|TRBV6-1|TRBJ1-5
CASSEQGKWNQPQHF
TGTGCCAGCAGCGAACAGGGGAAGTGGAATCAGCCCCAGCATTTT
>.|many|TRBV5-1|TRBJ2-2
CASSSAAYTGELFF
TGCGCCAGCAGCTCGGCAGCGTACACCGGGGAGCTGTTTTTT
>TRBD2|many|TRBV7-8|TRBJ2-3
CASSYNSGAITDTQYF
TGTGCCAGCAGTTACAATAGCGGGGCGATCACAGATACGCAGTATTTT
>.|many|TRBV7-9|TRBJ2-1
CASSLGSGRALNEQFF
TGTGCCAGCAGCTTAGGGTCGGGCAGGGCCCTCAATGAGCAGTTCTTC
>TRBD2|many|TRBV24-1|TRBJ2-1
CATSLAGAPNEQFF
TGTGCCACCTCACTAGCGGGAGCCCCCAATGAGCAGTTCTTC